The clone carrying this T cell receptor beta chain was found a few times. What it binds is not known. The CDR3 is 13 residues long. Trimming removed 0 bases at V and 6 bases at J, with 7 bases between. Per germline, CDR1 SGHDN and CDR2 FVKESK. Donors were healthy Caucasian individuals from Russia aged roughly 6 to 100. This sample is part of a study of blood T cells in healthy people across ages. Overall study results and limits: Investigators viewed diversity estimates from one million T cells as underestimates, the study reported. There was no known CMV status for donors, so expanded clonotype changes were possibly confounded.

Primed by a sample-barcoded 5' primer and a J-beta primer mix, a second PCR proceeded for about 6 to 12 cycles. One entry per CDR3 protein, called by TCRdb with MiXCR from the 5' RACE reads. This table has some 750,000 distinct CDR3 sequences, 22% appearing once. Specimen: blood. J is TRBJ2-3 and V is TRBV14; D possibly corresponds to TRBD2 (6 bases). The receptor was isolated from a man aged 70 or older in good health. Written as DNA, the CDR3 is TGTGCCAGCAGCCAAGAGGCGGGGGATACGCAGTATTTT. Its translation: CASSQEAGDTQYF. Supplemented by reference TRBV14 and TRBJ2-3, the full variable domain reads EAGVTQFPSHSVIEKGQTVTLRCDPISGHDNLYWYRRVMGKEIKFLLHFVKESKQDESGMPNNRFLAERTGGTYSTLKVQPAELEDSGVYFCASSQEAGDTQYFGPGTRLTVL.